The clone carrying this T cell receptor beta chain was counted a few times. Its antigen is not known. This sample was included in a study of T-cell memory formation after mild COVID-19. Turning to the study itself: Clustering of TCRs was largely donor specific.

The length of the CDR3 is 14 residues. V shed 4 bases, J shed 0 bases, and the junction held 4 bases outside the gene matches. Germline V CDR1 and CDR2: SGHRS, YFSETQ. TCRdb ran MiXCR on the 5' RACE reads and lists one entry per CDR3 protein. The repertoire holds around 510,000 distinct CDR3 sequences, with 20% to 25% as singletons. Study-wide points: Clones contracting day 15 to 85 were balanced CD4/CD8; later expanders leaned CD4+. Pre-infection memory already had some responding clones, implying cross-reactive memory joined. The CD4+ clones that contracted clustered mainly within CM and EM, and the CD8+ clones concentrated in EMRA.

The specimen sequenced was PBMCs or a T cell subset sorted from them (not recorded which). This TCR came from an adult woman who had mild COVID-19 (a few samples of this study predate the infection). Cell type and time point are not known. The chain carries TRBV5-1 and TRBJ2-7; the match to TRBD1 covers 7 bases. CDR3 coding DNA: TGCGCCAGCAGCGGGGACAGCCTCTCCTACGAGCAGTACTTC. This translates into CASSGDSLSYEQYF.